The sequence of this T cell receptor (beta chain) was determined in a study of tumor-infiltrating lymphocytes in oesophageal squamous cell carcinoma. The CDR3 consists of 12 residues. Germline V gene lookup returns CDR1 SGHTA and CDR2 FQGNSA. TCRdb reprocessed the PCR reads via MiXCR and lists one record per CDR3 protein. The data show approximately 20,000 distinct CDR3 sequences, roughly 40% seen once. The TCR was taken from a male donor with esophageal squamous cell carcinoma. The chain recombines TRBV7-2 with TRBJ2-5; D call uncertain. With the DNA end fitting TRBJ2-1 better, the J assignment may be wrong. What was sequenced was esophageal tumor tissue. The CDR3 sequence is CASSPYGSEQFF. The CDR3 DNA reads TGTGCCAGCAGCCCATACGGCAGTGAGCAGTTCTTC.